A single sample gave rise to the 28 T cell receptor beta chains below, sequenced in a study of T cells in Graves' hyperthyroidism and ophthalmopathy. RNA transcripts provided the source from which TCR beta CDR3 regions were amplified. In the first-round RT-PCR of the TCR CDR3, the HTBI primer set was used. MiXCR, applied by TCRdb to the multiplex PCR reads, yields one record per CDR3 protein. Found here are almost 600,000 distinct CDR3 sequences, roughly 14% of them singletons; the top ten hold roughly 6.2%. The sequencing input was blood. The receptors here all came from a woman aged 30 to 39 with Graves' hyperthyroidism that later progressed to Graves' ophthalmopathy.

This clonotype was seen many times. The CDR3 coding sequence is TGTGCCAGCAGCGTAGGTGGGACTAGCGGCCAAGAGACCCAGTACTTC. This gives the protein CASSVGGTSGQETQYF. The V gene is TRBV9, the J gene TRBJ2-5, with 11 nucleotides matching TRBD2. Germline V gene sequence: CDR1 SGDLS, CDR2 YYNGEE. The CDR3 totals 16 residues. V shed 0 bases, J shed 1 base, and the junction held 2 bases outside the gene matches.

This clonotype was recorded many times. The chain links TRBV20-1 to TRBJ2-3; D may correspond to TRBD1 or TRBD2 (5 bases each). The CDR3 is 16 residues long. The germline V and J ends were trimmed by 3 bases and 1 base, with 17 bases remaining between them. Germline V gene data show CDR1 as DFQATT and CDR2 as SNEGSKA (reference sequence). This CDR3 is CSASRRLGDGTDTQYF. The CDR3 nucleotides are TGCAGTGCTAGTCGTCGTTTGGGGGACGGCACAGATACGCAGTATTTT.

This clonotype was picked up many times. The V and J genes are TRBV29-1 and TRBJ2-5; perhaps TRBD1 as D (6 bases). V lost 2 bases, J lost 7 bases, and 8 bases lay in between. The germline CDR1 and CDR2 sequences are SQVTM and ANQGSEA. The CDR3 covers 11 residues. CDR3 in amino acids: CSVERGTTQYF. CDR3 DNA: TGCAGCGTTGAAAGGGGGACGACCCAGTACTTC.

This clonotype occurred a few times. The J gene is TRBJ2-3, the V gene TRBV7-3; TRBD1 might be the D (5 bases). This CDR3 is built from 16 residues. Germline V gene lookup returns CDR1 SGHTA and CDR2 FQGTGA. Trimming removed 5 bases from V and 2 bases from J, with 17 bases in between. CDR3 nucleotide sequence: TGTGCCAGCAGCGCACAGACAAGGGGAATCACAGATACGCAGTATTTT. Translating gives CASSAQTRGITDTQYF.

The CDR3 DNA reads TGCAGCGTCGGGACAGCCTACGAGCAGTACTTC. Protein: CSVGTAYEQYF. The chain recombines TRBV29-1 with TRBJ2-7; 7 positions match TRBD1. The CDR3 is 11 amino acids. Trimming cost V 6 bases and J 2 bases; bases outside gene matches: 1. Germline CDR1 is SQVTM and CDR2 is ANQGSEA.

The sample holds many counts of this clonotype. The chain carries TRBV5-1 and TRBJ1-6; D ambiguous. The CDR3 runs to 16 residues. Germline CDR1 SGHRS, CDR2 YFSETQ. V lost 2 bases and J lost 0, with 9 bases in between. The CDR3 reads CASSFGSSSYNSPLHF. The CDR3 DNA reads as TGCGCCAGCAGCTTCGGCAGCAGCTCCTATAATTCACCCCTCCACTTT.

The V call is TRBV25-1, the J call TRBJ2-1; either TRBD1 or TRBD2 may supply D (6 bases each). In germline, CDR1 is MGHDK, CDR2 SYGVNS. Trimming removed 5 bases at V and 2 bases at J, with 16 bases between. The CDR3 is made up of 16 amino acids. CDR3 loop: CASSRTDGGTYNEQFF. The CDR3 DNA follows: TGTGCCAGCAGTCGAACGGACGGGGGCACCTACAATGAGCAGTTCTTC.

In its sample, this clonotype was seen many times. The CDR3 protein is CSAGALRPTDTQYF. CDR3 nucleotide sequence: TGCAGTGCTGGGGCCCTTAGACCCACAGATACGCAGTATTTT. The J gene is TRBJ2-3, the V gene TRBV20-1, with a possible D match to TRBD1 (5 bases). Trimming removed 5 bases from V and 2 bases from J, with 14 bases in between. In germline, CDR1 is DFQATT, CDR2 SNEGSKA (reference sequence). The CDR3 covers 14 residues.

This clonotype was picked up a small number of times. A much bigger clone sits one base away, suggesting this may be a read error. The genes are TRBV12-3 or TRBV12-4 and TRBJ2-4; the D gene could be TRBD1 or TRBD2 (5 bases each). This CDR3 comprises 19 residues. Trimming took 7 bases from V and 3 from J, leaving 28 bases between them. In DNA, the CDR3 is TGTGCCAGCACCCCAGCTAGTCGGGGTACCACAGGCGTCAAAAACATTCAGTACTTC. Its translation: CASTPASRGTTGVKNIQYF.

This clonotype was counted only a few times. The chain uses TRBV12-3 or TRBV12-4 and TRBJ2-2, with D possibly being TRBD2 (6 bases). This CDR3 is built from 15 residues. V was clipped by 7 bases and J by 6 bases, with 18 bases between them. The CDR3, as DNA: TGTGCCAGCACCAAAACGGCGGGACCACCCGGGGAGCTGTTTTTT. Residues: CASTKTAGPPGELFF.

This clonotype appeared many times. This chain links TRBV5-1 with TRBJ2-3; 7 bases line up with TRBD2. CDR3 size: 19 residues. J gave up 1 base and V 4 bases, and 18 bases lay outside the gene matches. The V gene's germline CDR1 is SGHRS and CDR2 YFSETQ. The CDR3 protein is CASSSSYSGPLDRTDTQYF. The CDR3 DNA is TGCGCCAGCAGCAGTTCTTATAGCGGGCCGTTGGACCGCACAGATACGCAGTATTTT. The full variable domain, completed using reference TRBV5-1 and TRBJ2-3, is KAGVTQTPRYLIKTRGQQVTLSCSPISGHRSVSWYQQTPGQGLQFLFEYFSETQRNKGNFPGRFSGRQFSNSRSEMNVSTLELGDSALYLCASSSSYSGPLDRTDTQYFGPGTRLTVL.

At least ten counts were recorded for this clonotype. This rearrangement joins TRBV27 to TRBJ2-7; D is perhaps TRBD1 (6 bases). Trimming stripped 11 bases from V and 2 bases from J, with 19 bases between. This CDR3 contains 14 residues. Germline V lookup: CDR1 MNHEY, CDR2 SMNVEV (reference sequence). The CDR3 sequence is CASRDTRWTYEQYF. CDR3 nucleotide sequence: TGTGCCTCCCGGGACACTCGTTGGACCTACGAGCAGTACTTC.

The genes are TRBV5-5 and TRBJ2-7, with D unresolved. Trimming took 0 bases from V and 2 from J, leaving 12 bases between them. CDR1 and CDR2 (germline): SGHKS, YYEKEE (reference sequence). CDR3 length: 15 residues. CDR3 bases: TGTGCCAGCAGCTTGGCCGGACCCTACACCTACGAGCAGTACTTC. This encodes CASSLAGPYTYEQYF. Supplemented by reference TRBV5-5 and TRBJ2-7, the full variable domain reads DAGVTQSPTHLIKTRGQQVTLRCSPISGHKSVSWYQQVLGQGPQFIFQYYEKEERGRGNFPDRFSARQFPNYSSELNVNALLLGDSALYLCASSLAGPYTYEQYFGPGTRLTVT.

This clonotype has at least ten counts. V and J are TRBV6-1 and TRBJ1-2; 9 nucleotides match TRBD1. The CDR3 loop spans 14 amino acids. The trim removed 6 bases at V and 4 bases at J, leaving 6 bases unmatched. Germline V gene lookup returns CDR1 MNHNS and CDR2 SASEGT. For the CDR3, the DNA is TGTGCCAGCAGGGGTACAGGGGGCGGCTATGGCTACACCTTC. Residues: CASRGTGGGYGYTF.

This rearrangement joins TRBV7-3 to TRBJ2-2, with D unresolved. Deletions cut 7 bases from V and 6 bases from J, with 6 bases between. Germline CDR1 is SGHTA and CDR2 is FQGTGA. This CDR3 spans 11 amino acids. DNA of the CDR3: TGTGCCAGCACCGGATCCGGGGAGCTGTTTTTT. Its translation: CASTGSGELFF.

This clonotype showed up many times. The gene calls are TRBV5-1 and TRBJ1-1; possibly TRBD1 for D (5 bases). The length of the CDR3 is 14 residues. Trimming stripped 6 bases from V and 1 base from J, with 13 bases between. From germline, CDR1 is SGHRS and CDR2 YFSETQ. CDR3 residues: CASNWGGGNTEAFF. In nucleotides, the CDR3 is TGCGCCAGCAATTGGGGCGGGGGGAACACTGAAGCTTTCTTT.

At least ten counts were recorded for this clonotype. The gene calls are TRBV28 and TRBJ2-7; D uncertain. The V gene lost 2 bases and the J gene lost 6 bases, with 8 bases spanning the gap. CDR3 size: 12 residues. Per the germline V gene, CDR1 is MDHEN and CDR2 is SYDVKM. CDR3 coding DNA: TGTGCCAGCAGTTTAAAGGGCCCCGAGCAGTACTTC. Its protein is CASSLKGPEQYF. Supplemented by reference TRBV28 and TRBJ2-7, the full variable domain reads DVKVTQSSRYLVKRTGEKVFLECVQDMDHENMFWYRQDPGLGLRLIYFSYDVKMKEKGDIPEGYSVSREKKERFSLILESASTNQTSMYLCASSLKGPEQYFGPGTRLTVT.

At least ten counts were recorded for this clonotype. The CDR3, as DNA: TGCAGCGTTGACAGCAGGGGGGTAGGCGAGCAGTACTTC. Translation gives CSVDSRGVGEQYF. The chain combines TRBV29-1 with TRBJ2-7; D is possibly TRBD1 (7 bases). Trimming took off 3 bases at V and 6 bases at J, with 15 bases between the two ends. The germline V gene encodes CDR1 SQVTM and CDR2 ANQGSEA. This CDR3 contains 13 residues.

This clonotype was recorded at least ten times. The chain links TRBV20-1 to TRBJ2-1; D gene unclear. V dropped 6 bases and J dropped 2 bases, with 11 bases sitting between them. The CDR3 is 13 residues long. Germline lookup yields CDR1 DFQATT and CDR2 SNEGSKA (reference sequence). This chain's CDR3 is CSARNVAYNEQFF. CDR3 DNA sequence: TGCAGTGCCCGGAATGTGGCCTACAATGAGCAGTTCTTC.

Comments on this clonotype: A read error may be the cause here, since a much bigger clone is one base away. The V call is TRBV7-2, the J call TRBJ2-3, with 10 positions matching TRBD2. The CDR3 runs 16 residues. Germline V gene sequence: CDR1 SGHTA, CDR2 FQGNSA. The CDR3, as DNA: TGTGCCATCAGCCCGTGGACTAGCGGCTACACAGTTACGCAGTATTTT. Translating it yields CAISPWTSGYTVTQYF.

The V call is TRBV27, the J call TRBJ2-5, with D unresolved. CDR3 length: 16 residues. CDR1 is MNHEY and CDR2 is SMNVEV in the germline V gene (reference sequence). V shed 3 bases and J shed 1 base, with 15 bases lying between them. The CDR3 spells CASSLLGWTIQETQYF. In nucleotides, the CDR3 is TGTGCCAGCAGTTTGTTGGGGTGGACCATCCAAGAGACCCAGTACTTC.

This clonotype showed up many times. The chain combines TRBV6-1 with TRBJ2-1; TRBD1 matches 7 bases. The length of the CDR3 is 14 residues. Germline-derived CDR1 and CDR2 are MNHNS and SASEGT. With 9 bases clipped from V and 5 bases from J, the junction kept 10 bases outside the gene matches. The CDR3 DNA follows: TGTGCCAGTAAACCGACAGGGAGCAACAATGAGCAGTTCTTC. Its protein product is CASKPTGSNNEQFF.

This clonotype was detected ten times or more. The chain joins TRBV28 to TRBJ2-1, with 9 bases aligning to TRBD2. Germline CDR1 and CDR2: MDHEN and SYDVKM. The CDR3 totals 16 residues. Trimming at V came to 2 bases and at J to 1 base, leaving 3 bases not matched to a gene. The CDR3 reads CASSLGLAGSYNEQFF. CDR3 coding DNA: TGTGCCAGCAGTTTAGGGCTAGCGGGGTCCTACAATGAGCAGTTCTTC.

Remarks on this clonotype: A read error may be the cause here, since a much bigger clone is one base away. The chain carries TRBV7-3 and TRBJ2-7; the D is unclear. Trimming cost V 0 bases and J 2 bases, with 8 bases left between them. Germline lookup yields CDR1 SGHTA and CDR2 FQGTGA. The CDR3 contains 14 residues. The CDR3 sequence: CASSLTPSTYEQYF. CDR3 nucleotide sequence: TGTGCCAGCAGCTTAACCCCCTCAACCTACGAGCAGTACTTC.

This clonotype was picked up a small number of times. This chain joins TRBV5-1 and TRBJ2-7; D may be TRBD1 (6 bases). Germline CDR1 reads SGHRS; CDR2 reads YFSETQ. This CDR3 spans 15 amino acids. V was shortened by 6 bases and J by 4 bases, with 20 bases between the two germline ends. The CDR3 sequence is CASTATAGDLYEQYF. The CDR3, as DNA: TGCGCCAGCACTGCTACGGCAGGGGATTTGTACGAGCAGTACTTC.

This clonotype has a handful of counts. A much larger clonotype is one base distant, so this may be a read error. V is TRBV6-1 and J is TRBJ1-1, with 7 bases aligning to TRBD1. Trimming cost V 6 bases and J 4 bases; bases outside gene matches: 8. Germline CDR1 reads MNHNS; CDR2 reads SASEGT. The CDR3 consists of 14 residues. CDR3 nucleotide sequence: TGTGCCAGCAGAACGGGACAGCCGAGCACTGAAGCTTTCTTT. Translating gives CASRTGQPSTEAFF.

Comments on this clonotype: Since a much larger clone is just one base distant, this may be a read error. This chain joins TRBV6-1 and TRBJ2-7; 7 bases line up with TRBD2. CDR3 length equals 13 residues. CDR1 MNHNS and CDR2 SASEGT come from the germline V gene. The CDR3 DNA reads TGTACCAGCCGTACGGGAGGCCCCTACGAGCAGTACTTC. Amino acid sequence: CTSRTGGPYEQYF.

This clonotype was seen at least ten times. J is TRBJ1-5 and V is TRBV6-1; the D gene is possibly TRBD1 (6 bases). The CDR3 consists of 16 residues. With 6 bases removed from V and 0 bases from J, the gap between germline ends came to 15 bases. Germline V gene data show CDR1 as MNHNS and CDR2 as SASEGT. CDR3 protein: CASSDDRRPSNQPQHF. Here the CDR3 DNA reads TGTGCCAGCAGCGACGACAGGCGACCTAGCAATCAGCCCCAGCATTTT.